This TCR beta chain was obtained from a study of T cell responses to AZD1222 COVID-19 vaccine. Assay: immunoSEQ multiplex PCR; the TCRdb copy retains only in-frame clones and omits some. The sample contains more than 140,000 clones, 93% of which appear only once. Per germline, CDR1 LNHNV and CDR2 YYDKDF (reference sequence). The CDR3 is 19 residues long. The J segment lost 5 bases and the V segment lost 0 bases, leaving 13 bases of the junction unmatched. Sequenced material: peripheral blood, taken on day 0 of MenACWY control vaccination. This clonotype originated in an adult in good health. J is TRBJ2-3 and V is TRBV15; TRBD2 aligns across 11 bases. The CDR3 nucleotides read TGTGCCACCAGCAGAGACCGACTAGGGCTAGCGGGAGGCCAAGATACGCAGTATTTT. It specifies CATSRDRLGLAGGQDTQYF.